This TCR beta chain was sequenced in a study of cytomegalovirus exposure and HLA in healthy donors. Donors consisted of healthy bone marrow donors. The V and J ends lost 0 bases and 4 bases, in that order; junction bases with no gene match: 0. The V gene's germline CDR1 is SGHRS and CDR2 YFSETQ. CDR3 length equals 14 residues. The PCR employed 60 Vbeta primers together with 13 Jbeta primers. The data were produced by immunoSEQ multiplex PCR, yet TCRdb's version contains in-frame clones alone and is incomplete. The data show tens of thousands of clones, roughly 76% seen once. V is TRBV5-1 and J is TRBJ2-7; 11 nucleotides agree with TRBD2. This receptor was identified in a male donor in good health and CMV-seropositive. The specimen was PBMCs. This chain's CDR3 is CASSLASGRYEQYF. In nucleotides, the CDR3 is TGCGCCAGCAGCTTGGCTAGCGGGAGGTACGAGCAGTACTTC.